Given below is one TCR beta chain in context. The antigen remains unidentified. The germline V gene has CDR1 ENHRY and CDR2 SYGVKD. The CDR3 spans 14 residues. V gave up 5 bases and J gave up 5 bases, with 10 bases separating them. The entry originates in a study of cytomegalovirus exposure and HLA in healthy donors. General study points: The study recorded 150 to 200 TCR beta chains that were cytomegalovirus-associated. The classifier reportedly diagnosed cytomegalovirus status with high sensitivity and specificity. In vitro experiments confirmed that a few CMV-associated chains were specific for CMV antigens. There were some public TCRs occurring in many donors, but most TCR sequences were rare.

Clones were sequenced by immunoSEQ multiplex PCR, and TCRdb holds only the in-frame ones, with some missing. The sample records 95,000 to 150,000 clones, around 87% being singletons. Input material: PBMCs. This sequence was found in a woman aged 18-29 years in good health and CMV-seropositive. This chain connects TRBV10-3 to TRBJ1-6, with a weak D call TRBD1 (6 bases). This CDR3 reads CAISTGNDNSPLHF. CDR3 coding DNA: TGTGCCATCAGTACAGGGAATGATAATTCACCCCTCCACTTT.